What follows are 8 T cell receptor beta chains derived from one specimen sequenced in a study of tumor and adjacent non-tumor tissue in lung cancer. The library came from three nested PCR rounds adapted from ARM-PCR protocols. From the multiplex PCR reads, TCRdb called clonotypes with MiXCR, one entry per CDR3 protein. The data show approximately 140,000 distinct CDR3 sequences, approximately 72% seen once. The template was RNA from unsorted bulk tissue. The source material was lung tumor tissue. These receptors all stem from a man in his 60s with small cell lung cancer.

The sample holds one count of this clonotype. The chain employs TRBV11-3 and TRBJ2-5; 8 bases map to TRBD1. The CDR3 extends over 15 amino acids. The trim removed 4 bases at V and 3 bases at J, leaving 7 bases unmatched. The germline CDR1 and CDR2 sequences are SGHNT and YENEEA. The CDR3 DNA follows: TGTGCCAGCAGCTCTGACAGGGGATCCGAAGAGACCCAGTACTTC. This sequence encodes CASSSDRGSEETQYF.

This clonotype showed up just a few times. V is TRBV6-6 and J is TRBJ2-1, with TRBD2 matching over 9 bases. CDR1 is MNHNY and CDR2 is SVGAGI in the germline V gene (reference sequence). V lost 7 bases and J lost 7; bases outside the gene matches: 14. This CDR3 is built from 16 residues. The CDR3 is CASTLGGREAGNEQFF. The CDR3 nucleotides read TGTGCCAGCACCCTAGGCGGGAGGGAAGCGGGAAATGAGCAGTTCTTC.

The V and J genes are TRBV7-9 and TRBJ2-3; tentative D call: TRBD2 (6 bases). The CDR3 is 13 amino acids. CDR1 is SEHNR, CDR2 FQNEAQ, per germline (reference sequence). V was trimmed by 3 bases and J by 10 bases, leaving 14 bases between them. This CDR3 is CASSFAGTDAQYF. The DNA of the CDR3 is TGTGCCAGCAGCTTTGCGGGAACTGATGCGCAGTATTTT.

This clonotype came up a few times. V gene TRBV5-5 combines with J gene TRBJ2-2; TRBD1 aligns across 8 bases. The V gene end was trimmed by 2 bases and the J gene end by 7 bases; junction bases not matched to a gene: 4. The CDR3 length is 14 residues. Germline CDR1 is SGHKS and CDR2 is YYEKEE (reference sequence). The CDR3 DNA reads as TGTGCCAGCAGCTTACGGACAGGGTACGGGGAGCTGTTTTTT. Encoded protein: CASSLRTGYGELFF.

The chain combines TRBV7-6 with TRBJ2-7; no definite D call. This CDR3 is built from 13 residues. Germline V lookup: CDR1 SGHVS, CDR2 FNYEAQ. V lost 7 bases and J 3 bases, leaving 13 bases between the germline ends. Written as DNA, the CDR3 is TGTGCCAGCACCCAAGGGCCTAACTACGAGCAGTACTTC. Amino acid sequence: CASTQGPNYEQYF.

Concerning this clonotype: This may stem from a read error, because a much larger clone lies one nucleotide away. Since the CDR3 does not end with the conserved phenylalanine or tryptophan, this likely comes from a read error. The chain carries TRBV6-1 and TRBJ1-4; D possibly corresponds to TRBD1 (5 bases). V was shortened by 0 bases and J by 10 bases, with 9 bases between the two germline ends. The CDR3 is made up of 13 amino acids. Germline V CDR1 and CDR2: MNHNS, SASEGT. The CDR3 DNA follows: TGTGCCAGCAGTGAAGCGGGGGAGGGAAAACTGTTTCTT. Translating it yields CASSEAGEGKLFL.

The chain is built from TRBV20-1 and TRBJ2-3; 8 bases map to TRBD2. CDR3 length: 15 residues. CDR1 and CDR2 (germline): DFQATT, SNEGSKA (reference sequence). With 6 bases clipped from V and 1 base from J, the junction kept 9 bases outside the gene matches. This CDR3 is CSANSATSGTDTQYF. The CDR3 DNA reads TGCAGTGCAAACTCCGCGACTAGCGGCACAGATACGCAGTATTTT.

J is TRBJ2-7 and V is TRBV11-1; D may be TRBD1 (5 bases). The germline V gene encodes CDR1 SGHAT and CDR2 FQDESV (reference sequence). CDR3 length: 13 residues. The ends were cut back, 10 bases at V and 2 bases at J, with 15 bases in the middle. Here the CDR3 reads CAISFSGTYEQYF. CDR3 bases: TGTGCCATAAGCTTTTCAGGGACCTACGAGCAGTACTTC. The whole variable domain, filled in from reference TRBV11-1 and TRBJ2-7, reads EAEVAQSPRYKITEKSQAVAFWCDPISGHATLYWYRQILGQGPELLVQFQDESVVDDSQLPKDRFSAERLKGVDSTLKIQPAELGDSAMYLCAISFSGTYEQYFGPGTRLTVT.